A single sample is the source of the 26 T cell receptor beta chains below, sequenced in a study of OX40 agonist ivuxolimab in advanced cancers. Library preparation employed the immunoSEQ multiplex PCR assay. TCRdb retrieved this table from immuneACCESS and kept in-frame rearrangements only. Not all clones are present; in checked studies, unresolved V genes account for under half, and no reason is known for the remainder. The sample table contains more than 35,000 clones; only one count was recorded for 80% to 85% of them. Jointly, the top ten make up over 7.5% of the sample. Sequenced material: CD4+ or CD8+ T cells sorted from blood, taken in a trial of the OX40 agonist ivuxolimab. These TCRs come from an adult with an advanced solid tumor such as melanoma, head and neck, liver or kidney cancer.

The J gene is TRBJ1-1, the V gene TRBV28, with no clear D. The germline gives CDR1 MDHEN, CDR2 SYDVKM. This CDR3 is 14 amino acids long. Trimming removed 10 bases from V and 0 bases from J, with 15 bases in between. Written as DNA, the CDR3 is TGTGCCACCCGACCTGGGCAGTTGAACACTGAAGCTTTCTTT. It encodes CATRPGQLNTEAFF.

The chain combines TRBV2 with TRBJ1-5; TRBD1 aligns across 7 bases. This CDR3 region has 15 residues. J gave up 4 bases and V 6 bases, and 9 bases lay outside the gene matches. CDR1 and CDR2 from the germline V gene are SNHLY and FYNNEI. The CDR3: CASRGNRGRNQPQHF. The CDR3 nucleotides read TGTGCCAGCAGGGGGAACAGGGGACGGAATCAGCCCCAGCATTTT.

The J gene is TRBJ2-1, the V gene TRBV9; 8 nucleotides line up with TRBD2. Per germline, CDR1 SGDLS and CDR2 YYNGEE. Trimming removed 3 bases from V and 5 bases from J; junction bases left unmatched: 1. This CDR3 has 13 residues. CDR3 coding DNA: TGTGCCAGCAGCGGACTAGCGAACAATGAGCAGTTCTTC. Its protein product is CASSGLANNEQFF.

V and J are TRBV28 and TRBJ1-3; TRBD1 is a possible D gene (6 bases). This CDR3 region has 16 residues. Looked up from germline, CDR1 is MDHEN and CDR2 is SYDVKM. V was trimmed by 2 bases and J by 0 bases, leaving 11 bases between them. The CDR3 is CASSLVQGRSGNTIYF. The CDR3 region has the DNA TGTGCCAGCAGTTTAGTCCAGGGGCGCTCTGGAAACACCATATATTTT.

V usage is TRBV19 and J usage is TRBJ2-7, with TRBD1 identical over 9 bases. The V gene's germline CDR1 is LNHDA and CDR2 SQIVND (reference sequence). The CDR3 is made up of 13 amino acids. Unmatched junction bases numbered 8, after V lost 8 bases and J lost 6 bases. CDR3 in DNA: TGTGCCAGTTCTGGGACAGGGACGAGCGAGCAGTACTTC. Amino acids: CASSGTGTSEQYF.

This clone was seen just once. The CDR3 loop is CASSVAYSSYNEQFF. DNA for the CDR3: TGTGCCAGCAGCGTAGCCTATAGCTCCTACAATGAGCAGTTCTTC. The chain is built from TRBV9 and TRBJ2-1; the D is unclear. This CDR3 spans 15 amino acids. V dropped 0 bases and J dropped 0 bases, with 7 bases sitting between them. Germline V CDR1 and CDR2: SGDLS, YYNGEE.

The chain couples TRBV14 to TRBJ2-7; 9 positions agree with TRBD2. After removal of 1 base from V and 8 bases from J, the junction contained 9 bases not matched to a gene. In germline, CDR1 is SGHDN, CDR2 FVKESK. CDR3 size: 15 residues. The CDR3: CASSQGTAGGTQQYF. The CDR3 DNA sequence: TGTGCCAGCAGCCAAGGGACAGCGGGGGGCACGCAGCAGTACTTC.

The rearrangement uses TRBV19 and TRBJ2-5; possible D gene TRBD2, 5 bases. Germline V gives CDR1 LNHDA, CDR2 SQIVND (reference sequence). The V end was cut by 2 bases, the J end by 3 bases, with 16 bases between. The CDR3 length is 16 residues. Here the CDR3 reads CASSIKGGRSKETQYF. The CDR3 nucleotides are TGTGCCAGTAGTATAAAGGGCGGGCGCAGTAAAGAGACCCAGTACTTC.

The rearrangement uses TRBV5-6 and TRBJ1-4; TRBD1 aligns across 11 bases. Germline CDR1 is SGHDT and CDR2 is YYEEEE. The CDR3 sequence is 15 residues long. V lost 7 bases to trimming and J lost 8 bases; unmatched junction nucleotides: 10. The CDR3 loop reads CASGGTGTGGEKLFF. The DNA for the CDR3 is TGTGCCAGCGGTGGGACCGGGACAGGGGGAGAAAAACTGTTTTTT.

The chain is built from TRBV28 and TRBJ2-3; D ambiguous. Trimming took 6 bases from V and 1 from J, leaving 11 bases between them. The CDR3 is made up of 14 amino acids. CDR1 and CDR2 from the germline V gene are MDHEN and SYDVKM. The CDR3: CASSSFLGTDTQYF. In DNA form, the CDR3 reads TGTGCCAGCAGCAGTTTTCTGGGCACAGATACGCAGTATTTT.

The chain links TRBV7-3 to TRBJ2-1; TRBD1 agrees at 7 bases. The CDR3 sequence is 16 residues long. Germline V CDR1 and CDR2: SGHTA, FQGTGA. The V and J ends lost 5 bases and 9 bases, in that order; junction bases with no gene match: 16. The CDR3: CASSLLYHRGGGEQFF. The CDR3 DNA sequence: TGTGCCAGCAGCCTATTATATCACAGGGGTGGAGGTGAGCAGTTCTTC.

This chain joins TRBV2 and TRBJ2-3; the D gene is possibly TRBD1 (6 bases). CDR3 length: 15 residues. V shed 5 bases and J shed 2 bases, with 14 bases lying between them. The germline V gene has CDR1 SNHLY and CDR2 FYNNEI. CDR3 DNA sequence: TGTGCCAGCAGTCGTACAGGGTCTGACACAGATACGCAGTATTTT. This translates into CASSRTGSDTDTQYF.

CDR3 coding DNA: TGTGCCAGCAGTTTATTCCTTGGGACTGAAGCTTTCTTT. Its translation: CASSLFLGTEAFF. This chain uses TRBV28 with TRBJ1-1, with D uncertain. Germline CDR1 and CDR2: MDHEN and SYDVKM. Trimming took 1 base from V and 5 from J, leaving 8 bases between them. The CDR3 extends over 13 amino acids.

The CDR3, as DNA: TGTGCCAGAAAAGCGGCCCTTTCCTACAATGAGCAGTTCTTC. It is translated as CARKAALSYNEQFF. The V and J genes are TRBV21-1 and TRBJ2-1; TRBD2 is taken as the D call from the table, unchecked against the DNA. TRBV21-1 counts as a pseudogene. The length of the CDR3 is 14 residues.

Only a few counts were recorded for this clone. The rearrangement uses TRBV5-1 and TRBJ2-1, with D perhaps TRBD1 or TRBD2 (5 bases each). This CDR3 is built from 14 residues. Trimming took 4 bases from V and 4 from J, leaving 12 bases between them. Germline V gene sequence: CDR1 SGHRS, CDR2 YFSETQ. The CDR3 loop is CASSPTGRYNEQFF. CDR3 nucleotide sequence: TGCGCCAGCAGCCCCACGGGACGATACAATGAGCAGTTCTTC. Variable domain in full (rest from reference TRBV5-1 and TRBJ2-1): KAGVTQTPRYLIKTRGQQVTLSCSPISGHRSVSWYQQTPGQGLQFLFEYFSETQRNKGNFPGRFSGRQFSNSRSEMNVSTLELGDSALYLCASSPTGRYNEQFFGPGTRLTVL.

This chain uses TRBV6-5 with TRBJ1-2, with unresolved D. Germline V CDR1 and CDR2: MNHEY, SVGAGI. CDR3 length: 13 residues. Deletions cut 6 bases from V and 7 bases from J, with 15 bases between. This CDR3 reads CASSQNNGVGYTF. CDR3 in DNA: TGTGCCAGCAGCCAAAACAATGGGGTTGGCTACACCTTC.

This rearrangement joins TRBV27 to TRBJ2-7, with TRBD1 matching over 12 bases. This CDR3 region has 16 residues. In germline, CDR1 is MNHEY, CDR2 SMNVEV (reference sequence). J lost 5 bases, V lost 6 bases, and 11 bases had no gene match. The CDR3 protein is CASRFHPGTGGNEQYF. The CDR3 DNA is TGTGCCAGCAGATTCCATCCTGGGACAGGGGGCAACGAGCAGTACTTC.

The chain has TRBV21-1 and TRBJ1-1. TRBV21-1 counts as a pseudogene. CDR3 length: 16 residues. CDR3 DNA sequence: TGTGCCAGCAGCTGGGGGGCTATGTGGATGAACACTGAAGCTTTCTTT. This codes for CASSWGAMWMNTEAFF.

The chain joins TRBV28 to TRBJ2-1, with D uncertain. Trimming took 6 bases from V and 5 from J, leaving 8 bases between them. CDR3 length: 12 amino acids. Germline lookup yields CDR1 MDHEN and CDR2 SYDVKM. Here the CDR3 DNA reads TGTGCCAGCAGCCTTTCTCACAATGAGCAGTTCTTC. Translated, it gives CASSLSHNEQFF.

The chain couples TRBV6-5 to TRBJ2-5; 12 nucleotides agree with TRBD2. The germline V gene has CDR1 MNHEY and CDR2 SVGAGI. After removal of 6 bases from V and 4 bases from J, the junction contained 3 bases not matched to a gene. The CDR3 has 14 amino acids. The CDR3 sequence is CASRRTSGAETQYF. In DNA form, the CDR3 reads TGTGCCAGCAGAAGGACTAGCGGGGCAGAGACCCAGTACTTC.

V and J are TRBV5-6 and TRBJ2-7; D is uncertain. Trimming pared 4 bases from V and 3 bases from J, leaving 11 bases between. The length of the CDR3 is 13 residues. CDR1 SGHDT and CDR2 YYEEEE come from the germline V gene. CDR3 DNA: TGTGCCAGCAGCGTAATGCTAAGCTACGAGCAGTACTTC. Amino acid sequence: CASSVMLSYEQYF.

The chain recombines TRBV9 with TRBJ2-2, with 8 bases identical to TRBD1. The V gene's germline CDR1 is SGDLS and CDR2 YYNGEE. Trimming took 4 bases from V and 0 from J; bases not matched to a gene: 8. The length of the CDR3 is 17 residues. The CDR3, as DNA: TGTGCCAGCAGCAATACCTCGGACAGGGCGAACACCGGGGAGCTGTTTTTT. Its translation is CASSNTSDRANTGELFF.

This chain joins TRBV2 and TRBJ2-1, with D unresolved. Germline V gives CDR1 SNHLY, CDR2 FYNNEI. CDR3 size: 12 residues. The V gene lost 6 bases and the J gene lost 10 bases, with 13 bases spanning the gap. CDR3 DNA sequence: TGTGCCAGCAGGTACGTTGGTGGCGAGCAGTTCTTC. As protein: CASRYVGGEQFF.

The rearrangement joins TRBV11-2 to TRBJ1-4; the D is unclear. The germline CDR1 and CDR2 sequences are SGHAT and FQNNGV. V was clipped by 3 bases and J by 0 bases, with 11 bases between them. This CDR3 spans 16 amino acids. In DNA form, the CDR3 reads TGTGCCAGCAGCTTTGAGGGCAGACCAACTAATGAAAAACTGTTTTTT. Its protein product is CASSFEGRPTNEKLFF.

V and J are TRBV28 and TRBJ1-5; 8 bases agree with TRBD1. Trimming removed 10 bases from V and 3 bases from J; junction bases left unmatched: 8. The CDR3 length is 14 residues. CDR1 is MDHEN, CDR2 SYDVKM, per germline. CDR3 coding DNA: TGTGCCATATCAGGGGGCCATATCAATCAGCCCCAGCATTTT. Amino acid sequence: CAISGGHINQPQHF.

This sequence joins TRBV18 and TRBJ2-1, with TRBD2 as a possible D gene (5 bases). Trimming cost V 3 bases and J 4 bases, with 19 bases left between them. The CDR3 is 17 residues long. The germline V gene has CDR1 KGHSH and CDR2 LQKENI. The CDR3: CASSPPVASGVYNEQFF. Written as DNA, the CDR3 is TGTGCCAGCTCACCCCCTGTGGCGAGCGGAGTTTACAATGAGCAGTTCTTC.